These 8 T cell receptor beta chains were sequenced from one sample in a study of beta chain features in type 1 diabetes. cDNA synthesis used the whole RNA isolate, giving expressed TCRB sequences. Profiled with immunoSEQ multiplex PCR; TCRdb holds only in-frame clones, not every one. The data show 810,000 or so clones, about a sixth seen once. Sequenced sample: naive CD4+ T cells from blood. All receptors come from a woman aged 18-35 years in good health.

This clone occurred a few times. This chain connects TRBV4-3 to TRBJ2-7; 7 positions match TRBD2. Trimming cost V 1 base and J 7 bases; bases outside gene matches: 1. The CDR3 is 12 amino acids. The germline gives CDR1 LGHNA, CDR2 YSLEER. This CDR3 is CASSQGAGEQYF. The CDR3 region has the DNA TGCGCCAGCAGCCAAGGAGCGGGGGAGCAGTACTTC.

There are a few counts of this clone. V and J are TRBV9 and TRBJ2-7; 7 nucleotides line up with TRBD2. CDR1 and CDR2 (germline): SGDLS, YYNGEE. After removal of 4 bases from V and 3 bases from J, the junction contained 7 bases not matched to a gene. The CDR3 sequence is 14 residues long. The CDR3 DNA follows: TGTGCCAGCAGCCGGGGGGACTCCGGCTACGAGCAGTACTTC. This encodes CASSRGDSGYEQYF. The full variable domain, in which reference TRBV9 and TRBJ2-7 provide the parts outside the CDR3, is DSGVTQTPKHLITATGQRVTLRCSPRSGDLSVYWYQQSLDQGLQFLIQYYNGEERAKGNILERFSAQQFPDLHSELNLSSLELGDSALYFCASSRGDSGYEQYFGPGTRLTVT.

The CDR3 nucleotides are TGCAGCGTTGGAGCGGGGGATGGCTACACCTTC. Residues: CSVGAGDGYTF. This sequence joins TRBV29-1 and TRBJ1-2; TRBD1 might be the D (5 bases). V was shortened by 4 bases and J by 6 bases, with 9 bases between the two germline ends. The germline V gene has CDR1 SQVTM and CDR2 ANQGSEA. The CDR3 spans 11 residues.

This clone occurred a few times. The same CDR3 is also encoded by other DNA sequences in this sample. The V and J genes are TRBV7-9 and TRBJ2-1, with D unclear. The ends were cut back, 1 base at V and 2 bases at J, with 3 bases in the middle. The germline CDR1 and CDR2 sequences are SEHNR and FQNEAQ (reference sequence). This CDR3 comprises 13 residues. Here the CDR3 reads CASSLGAYNEQFF. CDR3 DNA sequence: TGTGCCAGCAGCTTAGGGGCCTACAATGAGCAGTTCTTC.

The CDR3 DNA reads as TGTGCCAGCAGTGAAGTCAAGGGTGGCTACACCTTC. Its protein is CASSEVKGGYTF. V is TRBV2 and J is TRBJ1-2; no definite D call. Per the germline V gene, CDR1 is SNHLY and CDR2 is FYNNEI. V was trimmed by 1 base and J by 7 bases, leaving 7 bases between them. The CDR3 spans 12 residues.

The rearrangement joins TRBV7-2 to TRBJ1-2; D gene uncertain. The V gene's germline CDR1 is SGHTA and CDR2 FQGNSA. V was cut by 1 base and J by 2 bases, with 11 bases left in between. This CDR3 region has 15 residues. The CDR3 sequence: CASSLGRAENYGYTF. In DNA form, the CDR3 reads TGTGCCAGCAGCTTAGGTCGCGCAGAGAACTATGGCTACACCTTC.

The chain carries TRBV6-5 and TRBJ2-1; D gene unclear. Trimming left V 0 bases short and J 6 bases short, with 6 bases between. The CDR3 consists of 13 residues. Germline V lookup: CDR1 MNHEY, CDR2 SVGAGI. CDR3 sequence: CASSYSNINEQFF. The CDR3 nucleotides are TGTGCCAGCAGTTACTCGAATATCAATGAGCAGTTCTTC.

The rearrangement joins TRBV15 to TRBJ2-1; D is undetermined. The CDR3 length is 15 residues. V was clipped by 0 bases and J by 8 bases, with 14 bases between them. The V gene's germline CDR1 is LNHNV and CDR2 YYDKDF (reference sequence). The CDR3 protein is CATSRDKFVNDEQFF. In nucleotides, the CDR3 is TGTGCCACCAGCAGAGATAAGTTTGTCAACGATGAGCAGTTCTTC.